These 30 T cell receptor beta chains were all obtained from the same sample, sequenced in a study of response to subunit inactivated influenza vaccine. TCRdb re-analysed the RT-PCR reads in MiXCR, keeping a single row per CDR3 protein. The sample shows 650,000 to 800,000 distinct CDR3 sequences, roughly 18% of them seen only once. The sample in question was PBMCs from blood, obtained 4 to 6 days after vaccination. The source of these receptors is a man aged 45 to 65 who received an inactivated influenza vaccine.

The CDR3 DNA sequence: TGTGCCAGCAGCCCCGGGACAGGGAAGCGGAATGAGCAGTTCTTC. Its translation is CASSPGTGKRNEQFF. The chain has TRBV6-2 or TRBV6-3 and TRBJ2-1, with 9 bases matching TRBD1. Germline lookup yields CDR1 MNHEY and CDR2 SVGEGT. The CDR3 runs 15 residues. Unmatched junction bases numbered 10, after V lost 6 bases and J lost 7 bases.

This clonotype was observed many times. V usage is TRBV11-2 and J usage is TRBJ2-5; no definite D call. Per germline, CDR1 SGHAT and CDR2 FQNNGV. V was cut by 1 base and J by 1 base, with 7 bases left in between. CDR3 length equals 14 residues. The CDR3 DNA sequence: TGTGCCAGCAGCTTAGGTCTGGGCCAAGAGACCCAGTACTTC. The encoded protein is CASSLGLGQETQYF.

This clonotype was observed a few times. The V and J genes are TRBV7-2 and TRBJ2-3, with D hard to call. Trimming removed 0 bases at V and 11 bases at J, with 9 bases between. The length of the CDR3 is 12 residues. Germline V CDR1 and CDR2: SGHTA, FQGNSA. The CDR3, as DNA: TGTGCCAGCAGCTTAGCTTTGGCCGGGCAGTATTTT. It translates to CASSLALAGQYF.

The V gene is TRBV7-6, the J gene TRBJ1-1, with unresolved D. CDR3 size: 16 residues. V was trimmed by 5 bases and J by 8 bases, leaving 24 bases between them. Germline assignment: CDR1 SGHVS and CDR2 FNYEAQ. CDR3 region: CASSPSRVQSAEEAFF. CDR3 in DNA: TGTGCCAGCAGCCCCAGTCGCGTCCAAAGTGCGGAGGAAGCTTTCTTT. Looking up the rest from reference TRBV7-6 and TRBJ1-1 gives the full variable domain: GAGVSQSPRYKVTKRGQDVALRCDPISGHVSLYWYRQALGQGPEFLTYFNYEAQQDKSGLPNDRFSAERPEGSISTLTIQRTEQRDSAMYRCASSPSRVQSAEEAFFGQGTRLTVV.

This clonotype was observed at least ten times. This chain links TRBV20-1 with TRBJ1-1; possibly TRBD1 for D (5 bases). Germline CDR1 DFQATT, CDR2 SNEGSKA (reference sequence). Trimming took off 5 bases at V and 1 base at J, with 8 bases between the two ends. The CDR3 covers 12 residues. CDR3 region: CSALTGNTEAFF. The DNA of the CDR3 is TGCAGTGCTCTTACAGGGAACACTGAAGCTTTCTTT.

This clonotype has only a few counts. This rearrangement joins TRBV24-1 to TRBJ2-1, with a weak D call TRBD1 (6 bases). Germline V gene sequence: CDR1 KGHDR, CDR2 SFDVKD. V was cut by 9 bases and J by 6 bases, with 17 bases left in between. This CDR3 has 14 amino acids. CDR3 in amino acids: CATLQGFGRNEQFF. In DNA form, the CDR3 reads TGTGCCACCCTACAGGGATTTGGTCGCAATGAGCAGTTCTTC.

V gene TRBV7-6 combines with J gene TRBJ2-2, with 9 bases lining up with TRBD2. Germline V gives CDR1 SGHVS, CDR2 FNYEAQ. This CDR3 is built from 17 residues. Trimming took 4 bases from V and 5 from J; bases not matched to a gene: 11. DNA of the CDR3: TGTGCCAGCAGCTCCGTCGCGGGGGGGCCGGAAACCGGGGAGCTGTTTTTT. Encoded protein: CASSSVAGGPETGELFF.

The rearrangement joins TRBV5-1 to TRBJ2-1; D may match TRBD1 or TRBD2 (5 bases each). Germline CDR1 is SGHRS and CDR2 is YFSETQ. The ends were cut back, 0 bases at V and 4 bases at J, with 14 bases in the middle. CDR3 length: 16 amino acids. The CDR3 sequence is CASSLEEGPGYNEQFF. The CDR3 DNA reads as TGCGCCAGCAGCTTGGAAGAGGGGCCAGGGTACAATGAGCAGTTCTTC.

This clonotype was observed a single time. The gene calls are TRBV5-1 and TRBJ2-5; tentative D call: TRBD2 (5 bases). V was trimmed by 3 bases and J by 5 bases, leaving 17 bases between them. The CDR3 is 15 residues long. Germline assignment: CDR1 SGHRS and CDR2 YFSETQ. The CDR3: CASSSQFGKEETQYF. The CDR3 nucleotides are TGCGCCAGCAGCTCCCAGTTCGGGAAAGAGGAGACCCAGTACTTC. Complete variable domain (other parts from reference TRBV5-1 and TRBJ2-5): KAGVTQTPRYLIKTRGQQVTLSCSPISGHRSVSWYQQTPGQGLQFLFEYFSETQRNKGNFPGRFSGRQFSNSRSEMNVSTLELGDSALYLCASSSQFGKEETQYFGPGTRLLVL.

This clonotype was seen only a few times. The rearrangement links TRBV29-1 to TRBJ1-2; 11 nucleotides align to TRBD1. The germline V gene encodes CDR1 SQVTM and CDR2 ANQGSEA. V shed 7 bases and J 4 bases; nucleotides not matched to a gene: 8. This CDR3 has 14 amino acids. The CDR3 DNA is TGCAGCGCAACTCCGGGACAGGGGGGCTATGGCTACACCTTC. Translation gives CSATPGQGGYGYTF.

The chain couples TRBV6-1 to TRBJ2-5; TRBD2 matches 13 bases. Germline V gives CDR1 MNHNS, CDR2 SASEGT. The V gene end was trimmed by 6 bases and the J gene end by 1 base; junction bases not matched to a gene: 5. There are 16 residues in the CDR3. The CDR3 coding sequence is TGTGCCAGCAGCCAAGGACTAGCGGGGGCCCAAGAGACCCAGTACTTC. This sequence encodes CASSQGLAGAQETQYF.

In its sample, this clonotype was seen a few times. V is TRBV20-1 and J is TRBJ1-2, with D perhaps matching TRBD1 (6 bases). The V end was cut by 2 bases, the J end by 4 bases, with 17 bases between. The CDR3 covers 15 residues. Germline V gene data show CDR1 as DFQATT and CDR2 as SNEGSKA (reference sequence). Here the CDR3 DNA reads TGCAGTGCTAGACCTTGGGGGACAAGCATCTATGGCTACACCTTC. Protein sequence: CSARPWGTSIYGYTF.

The gene calls are TRBV20-1 and TRBJ1-3, with TRBD1 identical over 9 bases. The germline CDR1 and CDR2 sequences are DFQATT and SNEGSKA (reference sequence). Trimming cost V 3 bases and J 4 bases; bases outside gene matches: 4. The length of the CDR3 is 14 residues. CDR3 residues: CSASGTGPGNTIYF. The CDR3 bases are TGCAGTGCTAGCGGGACAGGGCCAGGAAACACCATATATTTT.

The chain uses TRBV5-1 and TRBJ2-7; 10 nucleotides agree with TRBD2. The CDR3 sequence is 18 residues long. The trim removed 4 bases at V and 0 bases at J, leaving 13 bases unmatched. Germline V gene sequence: CDR1 SGHRS, CDR2 YFSETQ. In nucleotides, the CDR3 is TGCGCCAGCAGCCCCAAGGGTAGCGGGGGGTTCTTCTCCTACGAGCAGTACTTC. Translation gives CASSPKGSGGFFSYEQYF.

This clonotype was detected only once. The V gene is TRBV7-2, the J gene TRBJ2-5; possibly TRBD2 for D (5 bases). Trimming pared 4 bases from V and 7 bases from J, leaving 22 bases between. The CDR3 runs 16 residues. Germline CDR1 is SGHTA and CDR2 is FQGNSA. CDR3 in amino acids: CASSSGMARAVMTQYF. The CDR3 DNA is TGTGCCAGCAGCTCGGGGATGGCGCGGGCGGTTATGACCCAGTACTTC.

In this sample, this clonotype turned up a few times. The chain joins TRBV7-9 to TRBJ2-2; unclear D gene. The CDR3 length is 15 residues. Germline-derived CDR1 and CDR2 are SEHNR and FQNEAQ (reference sequence). The V gene lost 3 bases and the J gene lost 7 bases, with 15 bases spanning the gap. As DNA, the CDR3 is TGTGCCAGCAGCTTCGACCTAGAAGGCAGCGGGGAGCTGTTTTTT. It translates to CASSFDLEGSGELFF.

This clonotype was counted ten times or more. This chain links TRBV7-2 with TRBJ2-5; no firm D call. The CDR3 consists of 14 residues. Germline V gives CDR1 SGHTA, CDR2 FQGNSA. Trimming removed 3 bases at V and 4 bases at J, with 12 bases between. The CDR3 sequence: CASSLGSSPETQYF. The CDR3 nucleotides are TGTGCCAGCAGCTTGGGGTCGAGCCCAGAGACCCAGTACTTC.

This clonotype was seen a few times. CDR3 protein: CASSHRATGAYNEQFF. DNA for the CDR3: TGTGCCAGCAGTCACAGGGCTACGGGGGCTTACAATGAGCAGTTCTTC. V is TRBV7-8 and J is TRBJ2-1; the D gene could be TRBD1 or TRBD2 (6 bases each). V lost 6 bases, J lost 4 bases, and 19 bases lay in between. CDR3 length: 16 residues. CDR1 is SGHVS and CDR2 is FQNEAQ in the germline V gene.

The chain couples TRBV11-2 to TRBJ1-1, with TRBD1 as a possible D gene (6 bases). There are 17 residues in the CDR3. The germline gives CDR1 SGHAT, CDR2 FQNNGV. V lost 1 base to trimming and J lost 5 bases, with 20 bases between them. The CDR3 loop reads CASSLGRGAITRTEAFF. The CDR3 DNA reads as TGTGCCAGCAGCTTAGGTAGGGGGGCGATAACAAGGACTGAAGCTTTCTTT.

This clonotype was picked up many times. The chain is built from TRBV29-1 and TRBJ2-1; 9 nucleotides agree with TRBD2. Germline loops: CDR1 SQVTM, CDR2 ANQGSEA. The CDR3 extends over 14 amino acids. The ends lost 7 bases at V and 7 bases at J; junction bases unmatched: 11. CDR3 in DNA: TGCAGCGCCACGATGTTAGCGGGAGTAAATGAGCAGTTCTTC. This codes for CSATMLAGVNEQFF.

This chain connects TRBV7-8 to TRBJ2-6; D unclear. The ends were cut back, 1 base at V and 2 bases at J, with 6 bases in the middle. CDR3 length: 15 amino acids. Germline-derived CDR1 and CDR2 are SGHVS and FQNEAQ. For the CDR3, the DNA is TGTGCCAGCAGCTTAGTTGGAGCTGGGGCCAACGTCCTGACTTTC. Translating it yields CASSLVGAGANVLTF.

The V and J genes are TRBV7-9 and TRBJ1-5, with 8 bases matching TRBD1. The CDR3 length is 14 residues. Germline CDR1 is SEHNR and CDR2 is FQNEAQ (reference sequence). Trimming at V came to 4 bases and at J to 3 bases, leaving 2 bases not matched to a gene. The CDR3 region is CASSSGQDNQPQHF. The CDR3 bases are TGTGCCAGCAGCTCGGGACAGGACAATCAGCCCCAGCATTTT.

This chain links TRBV10-3 with TRBJ1-2; tentatively, D is TRBD1 (5 bases). This CDR3 comprises 15 residues. Germline values: CDR1 ENHRY, CDR2 SYGVKD. V lost 4 bases and J 8 bases, leaving 20 bases between the germline ends. Here the CDR3 DNA reads TGTGCCATCAGTGCCCGGGACCGCTACTCGGGAGGCTACACCTTC. Amino acids: CAISARDRYSGGYTF.

In this sample, this clonotype turned up many times. CDR3 in amino acids: CASSRDTGGEKLFF. As DNA, the CDR3 is TGTGCCAGCAGCCGGGACACCGGGGGTGAAAAACTGTTTTTT. This chain connects TRBV12-3 or TRBV12-4 to TRBJ1-4; maybe TRBD1 (6 bases). The V gene lost 6 bases and the J gene lost 7 bases, with 15 bases spanning the gap. The CDR3 covers 14 residues.

J is TRBJ2-5 and V is TRBV11-2; the D gene is possibly TRBD2 (7 bases). V lost 3 bases and J lost 2, with 28 bases in between. The germline V gene has CDR1 SGHAT and CDR2 FQNNGV. The CDR3 runs to 20 residues. The CDR3 here is CASSFPSGGGPRRLQETQYF. In DNA form, the CDR3 reads TGTGCCAGCAGCTTCCCCAGTGGGGGGGGCCCACGGAGGCTACAAGAGACCCAGTACTTC.

This clonotype is a singleton in its sample. V is TRBV7-2 and J is TRBJ2-7; D is perhaps TRBD1 (5 bases). Germline-derived CDR1 and CDR2 are SGHTA and FQGNSA. CDR3 length: 15 residues. V lost 3 bases and J lost 5, with 17 bases in between. The CDR3, as DNA: TGTGCCAGCAGCTTGGCAGGGTTTGTCCTCCACGAGCAGTACTTC. Amino acid sequence: CASSLAGFVLHEQYF.

The V and J genes are TRBV5-1 and TRBJ2-1; 10 nucleotides align to TRBD1. The J segment lost 3 bases and the V segment lost 7 bases, leaving 10 bases of the junction unmatched. The CDR3 runs to 16 residues. Germline V gene data show CDR1 as SGHRS and CDR2 as YFSETQ. DNA for the CDR3: TGCGCCAGCGGGGGACAGGGGAACACTGACTACAATGAGCAGTTCTTC. It encodes CASGGQGNTDYNEQFF.

The V gene is TRBV6-1, the J gene TRBJ2-7; TRBD1 agrees at 7 bases. The CDR3 contains 11 residues. The germline V gene encodes CDR1 MNHNS and CDR2 SASEGT. V shed 6 bases, J shed 7 bases, and the junction held 3 bases outside the gene matches. CDR3 region: CASSKQGEQYF. The CDR3 nucleotides read TGTGCCAGCAGCAAACAGGGGGAGCAGTACTTC.

This clonotype was seen a few times. This sequence joins TRBV10-3 and TRBJ2-5; 14 bases align to TRBD2. The CDR3 length is 14 residues. J lost 5 bases, V lost 6 bases, and 2 bases had no gene match. Germline lookup yields CDR1 ENHRY and CDR2 SYGVKD. CDR3 in amino acids: CAISWTSGGETQYF. The CDR3 region has the DNA TGTGCCATCAGCTGGACTAGCGGGGGGGAGACCCAGTACTTC.

In this sample, this clonotype turned up many times. The rearrangement joins TRBV6-2 or TRBV6-3 to TRBJ2-1; 8 bases line up with TRBD2. Trimming removed 6 bases from V and 4 bases from J; junction bases left unmatched: 2. Germline loops: CDR1 MNHEY, CDR2 SVGEGT. The CDR3 runs to 13 residues. CDR3 region: CASRTSGYNEQFF. In nucleotides, the CDR3 is TGTGCCAGCAGAACTAGCGGTTACAATGAGCAGTTCTTC.